There are many counts of the clone carrying this TCR beta chain. This may be a read error: a much more frequent sequence differs by one nucleotide. The sample comes from a study of Graves' ophthalmopathy and Graves' hyperthyroidism. The study amplified TCR beta CDR3 regions using RNA transcripts. Second-round multiplex PCR followed a first-round RT-PCR using HTBI primers. MiXCR, applied by TCRdb to the multiplex PCR reads, yields one record per CDR3 protein. The table records roughly 400,000 distinct CDR3 sequences, approximately 20% of them present only once. The sequence came from a woman aged 18 to 35 with Graves' ophthalmopathy. Specimen: peripheral blood.

The CDR3 spells CASRASRRTHEQYF. In DNA form, the CDR3 reads TGTGCCAGCAGGGCCTCTAGACGGACCCACGAGCAGTACTTC. The genes are TRBV12-3 or TRBV12-4 and TRBJ2-7; no reliable D call. Trimming pared 6 bases from V and 5 bases from J, leaving 17 bases between. This CDR3 comprises 14 residues.